Listed below are T cell receptor beta chains from one sample, sequenced in a study of blood T cell repertoires in COVID-19. Sequencing used immunoSEQ multiplex PCR; TCRdb keeps in-frame clones, though not all of them. The table lists around 120,000 clones, 78% of them singletons. Sequencing used peripheral blood. The receptors stem from a man between 65 and 79 years old with acute or convalescent COVID-19. The CDR3 runs from the conserved cysteine through the conserved F or W. D genes are given only for firm matches. Rows may omit the clone size; those that give it use once, few, many or a size class.

abundance: once; d_gene: TRBD1; v_gene: TRBV6-2/TRBV6-3; j_gene: TRBJ1-3; CDR3aa: CASSRGQESSGNTIYF; CDR3nt: TGTGCCAGCAGTAGGGGACAGGAGAGTTCCGGAAACACCATATATTTT
abundance: .; d_gene: TRBD2; v_gene: TRBV5-1; j_gene: TRBJ2-2; CDR3aa: CASSVLAGASTGELFF; CDR3nt: TGCGCCAGCAGCGTACTAGCGGGGGCATCCACCGGGGAGCTGTTTTTT
abundance: .; d_gene: TRBD1; v_gene: TRBV7-9; j_gene: TRBJ1-4; CDR3aa: CASSLMGQEDEKLFF; CDR3nt: TGTGCCAGCAGCCTCATGGGACAGGAGGATGAAAAACTGTTTTTT
abundance: .; d_gene: TRBD1; v_gene: TRBV29-1; j_gene: TRBJ2-2; CDR3aa: CSVEGQGARWGTGELFF; CDR3nt: TGCAGCGTTGAGGGACAGGGGGCTCGGTGGGGCACCGGGGAGCTGTTTTTT
abundance: .; d_gene: .; v_gene: TRBV7-9; j_gene: TRBJ2-5; CDR3aa: CASSLGRRGAETQYF; CDR3nt: TGTGCCAGCAGCTTAGGTCGTAGGGGCGCGGAGACCCAGTACTTC
abundance: .; d_gene: TRBD1; v_gene: TRBV15; j_gene: TRBJ2-1; CDR3aa: CATRGGQWAYNEQFF; CDR3nt: TGTGCCACCAGAGGGGGCCAGTGGGCCTACAATGAGCAGTTCTTC
abundance: .; d_gene: .; v_gene: TRBV5-8; j_gene: TRBJ1-2; CDR3aa: CASSLPGFRRTNYGYTF; CDR3nt: TGTGCCAGCAGCTTACCGGGGTTTCGGCGGACTAACTATGGCTACACCTTC
abundance: .; d_gene: TRBD2; v_gene: TRBV9; j_gene: TRBJ2-5; CDR3aa: CASSVGISGGETQYF; CDR3nt: TGTGCCAGCAGCGTCGGTATTAGCGGGGGAGAGACCCAGTACTTC
abundance: .; d_gene: .; v_gene: TRBV29-1; j_gene: TRBJ1-1; CDR3aa: CSVEEGLGLSLEAFF; CDR3nt: TGCAGCGTTGAAGAAGGATTGGGCCTGTCCCTTGAAGCTTTCTTT
abundance: .; d_gene: TRBD1; v_gene: TRBV7-2; j_gene: TRBJ2-5; CDR3aa: CASSITGAETQYF; CDR3nt: TGTGCCAGCAGCATAACAGGGGCCGAGACCCAGTACTTC